The rows below give T cell receptor beta chains drawn from one sample of a study of blood T cell repertoires in COVID-19. Profiling relied on immunoSEQ multiplex PCR, and the TCRdb table lists in-frame clones only, not all of them. The sample records about 230,000 clones, 70% to 90% being singletons. Sequenced material: peripheral blood. These receptors came from a woman between 18 and 29 years old who had recovered from COVID-19. Each CDR3 is given with its conserved first and last residue. The D gene is left open where the match is weak. Rows give clone size only sometimes, using once, few, many, or a class for an expanded clone.

d_gene,v_gene,abundance,j_gene,CDR3nt,CDR3aa
TRBD2,TRBV25-1,-,TRBJ2-7,TGTGCCAGCAGTGAGGTAGCGGGAGAGAACGAGCAGTACTTC,CASSEVAGENEQYF
-,TRBV21-1,-,TRBJ2-1,TGTGCCAGCAGCAAAGTGGCTAGCGGGGGGAACAATGAGCAGTTCTTC,CASSKVASGGNNEQFF
-,TRBV9,few,TRBJ1-3,TGTGCCAGCAGCGGTAATACGGGGAACACCATATATTTT,CASSGNTGNTIYF
-,TRBV6-1,-,TRBJ1-2,TGTGCCAGCAGTGAATTCCGAGGGTATGGCTACACCTTC,CASSEFRGYGYTF
TRBD2,TRBV9,-,TRBJ2-3,TGTGCCAGCACCCGGGGGGACCCGGTGGGACTAGCGGGCACAGATACGCAGTATTTT,CASTRGDPVGLAGTDTQYF
-,TRBV29-1,-,TRBJ1-4,TGCAGCGTTGGAGGGGAAAAACTGTTTTTT,CSVGGEKLFF
-,TRBV28,-,TRBJ2-7,TGTGCCAGCAGTTTCTACCTAGCGCCGGCCGAGCAGTACTTC,CASSFYLAPAEQYF
TRBD1,TRBV19,-,TRBJ1-2,TGTGCCAGTAGGCGGAACAGGGGTAGGACTAACTATGGCTACACCTTC,CASRRNRGRTNYGYTF
TRBD1,TRBV5-1,-,TRBJ2-5,TGCGCCAGCAGCCCCGGGGACAGGGGGCAAGAGACCCAGTACTTC,CASSPGDRGQETQYF
-,TRBV6-5,once,TRBJ2-1,TGTGCCAGCAGTTACTTTACCAGCGAACCCTACAATGAGCAGTTCTTC,CASSYFTSEPYNEQFF
-,TRBV18,-,TRBJ2-1,TGTGCCAGCTCACCACCGACCCAATGGGGAGGTCCCTACAATGAGCAGTTCTTC,CASSPPTQWGGPYNEQFF
-,TRBV5-1,-,TRBJ2-2,TGCGCCAGCAGCTTGGCCGGCGGGCAGACCACCGGGGAGCTGTTTTTT,CASSLAGGQTTGELFF
-,TRBV5-6,once,TRBJ2-1,TGTGCCAGCAGCTTGGATCCACAGAGCTCCTACAATGAGCAGTTCTTC,CASSLDPQSSYNEQFF
-,TRBV6-5,-,TRBJ1-1,TGTGCCAGCAGTTACTCGAATGGAGGTGGCACTGAAGCTTTCTTT,CASSYSNGGGTEAFF
TRBD1,TRBV19,-,TRBJ1-6,TGTGCCAGTAGTACGCGCAACAGGGGAATCAAATCACCCCTCCACTTT,CASSTRNRGIKSPLHF
TRBD2,TRBV25-1,once,TRBJ2-7,TGTGCCAGCAGTCCGGCCACTAGCGGGAGGAAGCAGTACTTC,CASSPATSGRKQYF
TRBD1,TRBV6-6,-,TRBJ1-1,TGTGCCAGCAGTTACTCCACGGGACAGGGGCGAACTGAAGCTTTCTTT,CASSYSTGQGRTEAFF
-,TRBV29-1,-,TRBJ2-1,TGCAGCGTTATCGCGCAGGGGCCAAGGTACAATGAGCAGTTCTTC,CSVIAQGPRYNEQFF
TRBD1,TRBV28,-,TRBJ2-2,TGTGCCAGCAGTTTAACAGGGGGTACTACCGGGGAGCTGTTTTTT,CASSLTGGTTGELFF
-,TRBV4-2,-,TRBJ1-1,TGTGCCAGCAGCCAAGAATCCGACAGTGAAGCTTTCTTT,CASSQESDSEAFF
-,TRBV24-1,-,TRBJ2-1,TGTGCCACCAGTGACTCCGGGACACCGTACAATGAGCAGTTCTTC,CATSDSGTPYNEQFF
-,TRBV5-6,-,TRBJ2-3,TGTGCCAGCAGCGGGGGCCCGGGGAAGAGCACAGATACGCAGTATTTT,CASSGGPGKSTDTQYF
-,TRBV4-1,-,TRBJ1-2,TGCGCCAGCAGCCAAGACAGGAACCACTATGGCTACACCTTC,CASSQDRNHYGYTF
TRBD2,TRBV13,-,TRBJ2-1,TGTGCCAGCAGCTCCGGACTAGCGGGAGGTAGAGGACCTTACAATGAGCAGTTCTTC,CASSSGLAGGRGPYNEQFF
-,TRBV21-1,-,TRBJ2-1,TGTGCCAGCAGGGAGCGGGAGGGCCCCCAGTTCTTC,CASREREGPQFF
-,TRBV6-6,-,TRBJ1-4,TGTGCCAGCAGGGCCGGGAGGCAGGTTAATGAAAAACTGTTTTTT,CASRAGRQVNEKLFF
-,TRBV27,-,TRBJ1-5,TGTGCCAGCAGTTTGGACACCAGCAATCAGCCCCAGCATTTT,CASSLDTSNQPQHF
-,TRBV5-8,-,TRBJ2-7,TGTGCCAGCAGCTTAAACGGAGGGGCGTACGAGCAGTACTTC,CASSLNGGAYEQYF
TRBD2,TRBV4-3,few,TRBJ2-2,TGCGCCAGCAGCCAAGCGGGAGGGCCAGCCGGGGAGCTGTTTTTT,CASSQAGGPAGELFF